What follows is one TCR beta chain and its context. Its specificity is unknown. V shed 6 bases and J shed 6 bases, with 17 bases lying between them. CDR1 is SQVTM and CDR2 is ANQGSEA in the germline V gene. The CDR3 consists of 14 residues. Blood CD8+ and CD4+ T cells underwent high-throughput TCR beta sequencing. Reverse transcription of about 0.5 to 1 ug RNA was performed with random hexamers. Coverage of TCR beta CDR3 amplification by immunoSEQ multiplex PCR extended to 54 Vbeta and 13 Jbeta. One entry per CDR3 protein, called by TCRdb with MiXCR from the immunoSEQ multiplex PCR reads. The sample lists approximately 180,000 distinct CDR3 sequences, around 94% occurring once. This record comes from a study of CD8 T cells in Susac syndrome. Study-level background: When their blood was taken, patients with Susac syndrome were therapy-naive, taking corticosteroids, or taking intravenous immunoglobulin alone.

Whole-study findings and limits: Susac syndrome CD4+ T cell repertoires showed no clonal expansion.

The receptor was isolated from a human donor with Susac syndrome. The sequenced sample consisted of CD4+ T cells from PBMCs. This sequence joins TRBV29-1 and TRBJ1-4; weak D call: TRBD1 (5 bases). The DNA for the CDR3 is TGCAGCGTCCGCACTGGGACTTGGGATGAAAAACTGTTTTTT. Translation gives CSVRTGTWDEKLFF. The variable domain in full, completed from reference TRBV29-1 and TRBJ1-4, reads SAVISQKPSRDICQRGTSLTIQCQVDSQVTMMFWYRQQPGQSLTLIATANQGSEATYESGFVIDKFPISRPNLTFSTLTVSNMSPEDSSIYLCSVRTGTWDEKLFFGSGTQLSVL.